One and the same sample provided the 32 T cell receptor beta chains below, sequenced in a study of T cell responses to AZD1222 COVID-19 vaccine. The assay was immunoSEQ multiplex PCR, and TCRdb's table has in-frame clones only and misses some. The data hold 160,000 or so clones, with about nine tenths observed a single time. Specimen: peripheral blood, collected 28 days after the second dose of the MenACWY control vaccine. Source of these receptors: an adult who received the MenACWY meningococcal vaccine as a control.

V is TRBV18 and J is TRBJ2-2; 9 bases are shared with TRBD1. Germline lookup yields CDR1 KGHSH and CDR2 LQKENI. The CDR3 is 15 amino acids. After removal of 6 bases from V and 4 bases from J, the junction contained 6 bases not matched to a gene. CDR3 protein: CASSRGQGSTGELFF. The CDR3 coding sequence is TGTGCCAGCTCGCGCGGACAGGGGAGCACCGGGGAGCTGTTTTTT.

CDR3 residues: CAISVTQEAFYGPYEQYF. The CDR3 DNA is TGTGCCATCAGTGTCACCCAGGAGGCCTTTTACGGCCCCTACGAGCAGTACTTC. This chain connects TRBV10-3 to TRBJ2-7, with D possibly matching TRBD2 (5 bases). The CDR3 is 18 amino acids. With 4 bases removed from V and 2 bases from J, the gap between germline ends came to 24 bases. Germline lookup yields CDR1 ENHRY and CDR2 SYGVKD.

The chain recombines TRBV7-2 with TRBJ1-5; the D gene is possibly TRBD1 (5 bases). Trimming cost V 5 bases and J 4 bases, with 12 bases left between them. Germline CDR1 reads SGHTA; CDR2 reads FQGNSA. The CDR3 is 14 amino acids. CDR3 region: CASSQGRGNQPQHF. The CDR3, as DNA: TGTGCCAGCAGCCAGGGACGGGGGAATCAGCCCCAGCATTTT.

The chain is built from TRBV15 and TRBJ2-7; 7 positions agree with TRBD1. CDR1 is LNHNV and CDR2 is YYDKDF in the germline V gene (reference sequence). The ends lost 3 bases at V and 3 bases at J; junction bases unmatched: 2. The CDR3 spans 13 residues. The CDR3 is CATSSGDSYEQYF. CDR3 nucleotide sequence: TGTGCCACCAGCAGCGGGGACAGCTACGAGCAGTACTTC.

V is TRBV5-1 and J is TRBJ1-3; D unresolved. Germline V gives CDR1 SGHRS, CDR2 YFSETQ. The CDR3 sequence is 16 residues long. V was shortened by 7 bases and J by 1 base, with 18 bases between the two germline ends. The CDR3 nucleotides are TGCGCCAGCCGACCCGCCGCCGGGATTTCTGGAAACACCATATATTTT. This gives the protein CASRPAAGISGNTIYF. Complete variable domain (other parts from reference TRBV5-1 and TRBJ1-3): KAGVTQTPRYLIKTRGQQVTLSCSPISGHRSVSWYQQTPGQGLQFLFEYFSETQRNKGNFPGRFSGRQFSNSRSEMNVSTLELGDSALYLCASRPAAGISGNTIYFGEGSWLTVV.

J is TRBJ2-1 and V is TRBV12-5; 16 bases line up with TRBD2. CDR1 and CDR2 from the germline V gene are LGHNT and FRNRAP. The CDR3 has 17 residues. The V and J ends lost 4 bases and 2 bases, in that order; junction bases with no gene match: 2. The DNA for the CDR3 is TGTGCTAGTGGTTCCGGGACTAGCGGGAGGGCCTACAATGAGCAGTTCTTC. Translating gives CASGSGTSGRAYNEQFF. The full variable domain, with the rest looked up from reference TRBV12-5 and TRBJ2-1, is DARVTQTPRHKVTEMGQEVTMRCQPILGHNTVFWYRQTMMQGLELLAYFRNRAPLDDSGMPKDRFSAEMPDATLATLKIQPSEPRDSAVYFCASGSGTSGRAYNEQFFGPGTRLTVL.

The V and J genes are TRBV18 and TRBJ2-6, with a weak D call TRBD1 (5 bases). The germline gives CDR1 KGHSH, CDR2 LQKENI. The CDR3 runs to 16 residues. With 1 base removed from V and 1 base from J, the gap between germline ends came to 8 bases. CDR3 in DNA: TGTGCCAGCTCACCACTCGCAGGGTCTGGGGCCAACGTCCTGACTTTC. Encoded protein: CASSPLAGSGANVLTF.

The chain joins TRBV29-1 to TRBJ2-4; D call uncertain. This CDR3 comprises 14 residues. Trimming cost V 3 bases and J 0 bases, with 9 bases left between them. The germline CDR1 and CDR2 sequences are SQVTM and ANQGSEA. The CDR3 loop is CSVESRLAKNIQYF. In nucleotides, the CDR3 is TGCAGCGTTGAGAGCAGACTAGCCAAAAACATTCAGTACTTC.

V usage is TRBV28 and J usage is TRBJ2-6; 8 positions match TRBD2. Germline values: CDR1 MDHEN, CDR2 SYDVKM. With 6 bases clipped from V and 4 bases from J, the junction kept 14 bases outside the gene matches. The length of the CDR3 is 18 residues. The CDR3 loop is CASSRTAPGGRGANVLTF. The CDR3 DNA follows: TGTGCCAGCAGCCGTACCGCTCCGGGGGGGAGAGGGGCCAACGTCCTGACTTTC.

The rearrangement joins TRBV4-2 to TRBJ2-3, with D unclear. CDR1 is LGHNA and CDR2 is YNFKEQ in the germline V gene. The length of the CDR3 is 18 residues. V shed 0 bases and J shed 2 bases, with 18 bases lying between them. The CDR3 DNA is TGTGCCAGCAGCCAAGAGAGGCTCGGAACCTCTCTCACAGATACGCAGTATTTT. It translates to CASSQERLGTSLTDTQYF.

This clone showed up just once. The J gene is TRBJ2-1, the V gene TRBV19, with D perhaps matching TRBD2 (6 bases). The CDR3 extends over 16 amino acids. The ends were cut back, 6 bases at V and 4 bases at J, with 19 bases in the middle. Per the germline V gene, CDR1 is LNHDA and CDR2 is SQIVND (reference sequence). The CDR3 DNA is TGTGCCAGTAGCACGAAGGCACTAGCCCGGTACAATGAGCAGTTCTTC. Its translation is CASSTKALARYNEQFF.

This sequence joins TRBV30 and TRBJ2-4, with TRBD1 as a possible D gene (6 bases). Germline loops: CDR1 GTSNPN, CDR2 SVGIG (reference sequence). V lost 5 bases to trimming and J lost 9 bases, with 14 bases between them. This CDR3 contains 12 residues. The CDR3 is CAWAQGRTIQYF. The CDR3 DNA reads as TGTGCCTGGGCCCAGGGGAGAACCATTCAGTACTTC.

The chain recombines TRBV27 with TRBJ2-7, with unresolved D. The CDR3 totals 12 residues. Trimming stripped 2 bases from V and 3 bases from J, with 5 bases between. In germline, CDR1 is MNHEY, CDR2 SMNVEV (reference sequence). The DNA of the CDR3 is TGTGCCAGCAGTTTAACGGGCTACGAGCAGTACTTC. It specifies CASSLTGYEQYF.

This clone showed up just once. The CDR3 DNA reads as TGTGCCAGTAGTCCCCCTTCGGCAGATACGCAGTATTTT. Its translation: CASSPPSADTQYF. The gene calls are TRBV19 and TRBJ2-3; D unresolved. V was shortened by 5 bases and J by 4 bases, with 10 bases between the two germline ends. The CDR3 covers 13 residues. Germline CDR1 LNHDA, CDR2 SQIVND (reference sequence).

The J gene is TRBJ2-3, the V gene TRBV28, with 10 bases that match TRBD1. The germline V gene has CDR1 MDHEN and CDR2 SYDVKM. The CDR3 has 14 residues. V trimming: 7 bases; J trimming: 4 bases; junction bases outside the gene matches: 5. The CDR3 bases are TGTGCCAGCACTGGGACAGGGGAGGCAGATACGCAGTATTTT. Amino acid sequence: CASTGTGEADTQYF. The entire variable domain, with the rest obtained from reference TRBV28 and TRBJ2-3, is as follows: DVKVTQSSRYLVKRTGEKVFLECVQDMDHENMFWYRQDPGLGLRLIYFSYDVKMKEKGDIPEGYSVSREKKERFSLILESASTNQTSMYLCASTGTGEADTQYFGPGTRLTVL.

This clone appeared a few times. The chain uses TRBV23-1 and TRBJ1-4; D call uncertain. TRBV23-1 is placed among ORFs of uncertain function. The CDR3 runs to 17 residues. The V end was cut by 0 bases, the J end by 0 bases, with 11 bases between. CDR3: CASSQSGRHATNEKLFF. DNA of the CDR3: TGCGCCAGCAGTCAATCCGGGAGACATGCAACTAATGAAAAACTGTTTTTT.

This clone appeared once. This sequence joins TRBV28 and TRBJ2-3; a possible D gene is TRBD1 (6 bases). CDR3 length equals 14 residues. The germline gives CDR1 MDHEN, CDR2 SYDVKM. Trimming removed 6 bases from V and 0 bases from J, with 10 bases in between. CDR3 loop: CASSRDTSTDTQYF. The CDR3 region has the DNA TGTGCCAGCAGCAGGGACACGAGCACAGATACGCAGTATTTT.

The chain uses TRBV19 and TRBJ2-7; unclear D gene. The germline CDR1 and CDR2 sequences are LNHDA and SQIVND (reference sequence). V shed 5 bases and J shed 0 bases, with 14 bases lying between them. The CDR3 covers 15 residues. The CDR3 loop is CASSFAPGPSYEQYF. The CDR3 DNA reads TGTGCCAGTAGTTTCGCCCCCGGGCCCTCCTACGAGCAGTACTTC.

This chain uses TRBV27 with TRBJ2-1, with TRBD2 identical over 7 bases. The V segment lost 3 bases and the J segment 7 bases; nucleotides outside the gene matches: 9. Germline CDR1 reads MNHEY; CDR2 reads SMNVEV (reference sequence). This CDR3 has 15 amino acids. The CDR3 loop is CASSFFSGTENEQFF. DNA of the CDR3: TGTGCCAGCAGTTTTTTCAGCGGGACCGAAAATGAGCAGTTCTTC.

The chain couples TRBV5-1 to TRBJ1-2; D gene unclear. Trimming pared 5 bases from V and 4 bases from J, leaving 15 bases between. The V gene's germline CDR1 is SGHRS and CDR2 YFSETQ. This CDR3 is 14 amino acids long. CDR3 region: CASRSGVPSYGYTF. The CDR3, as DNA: TGCGCCAGCAGGTCGGGAGTGCCCAGCTATGGCTACACCTTC.

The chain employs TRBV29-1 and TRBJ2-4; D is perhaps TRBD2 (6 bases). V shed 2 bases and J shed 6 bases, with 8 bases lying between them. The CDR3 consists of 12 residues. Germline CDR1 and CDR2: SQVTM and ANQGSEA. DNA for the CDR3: TGCAGCGTTGAATGGAGGGGAAACATTCAGTACTTC. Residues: CSVEWRGNIQYF.

CDR3 DNA sequence: TGTGCCACCAGTGACGGGGTTTTAGAGACCCAGTACTTC. It is translated as CATSDGVLETQYF. J is TRBJ2-5 and V is TRBV24-1, with a weak D call TRBD2 (5 bases). The length of the CDR3 is 13 residues. The germline gives CDR1 KGHDR, CDR2 SFDVKD. Trimming removed 4 bases from V and 4 bases from J, with 9 bases in between.

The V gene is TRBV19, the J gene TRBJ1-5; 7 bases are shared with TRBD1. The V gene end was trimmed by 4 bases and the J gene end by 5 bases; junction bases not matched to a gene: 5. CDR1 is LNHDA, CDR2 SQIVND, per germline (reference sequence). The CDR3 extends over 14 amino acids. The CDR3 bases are TGTGCCAGTAGTAACCAACAGGGGCATCAGCCCCAGCATTTT. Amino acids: CASSNQQGHQPQHF.

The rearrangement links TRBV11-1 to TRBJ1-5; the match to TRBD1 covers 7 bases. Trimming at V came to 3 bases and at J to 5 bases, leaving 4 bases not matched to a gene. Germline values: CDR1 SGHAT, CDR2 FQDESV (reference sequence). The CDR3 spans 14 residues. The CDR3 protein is CASSFQQGYQPQHF. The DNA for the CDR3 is TGTGCCAGCAGCTTTCAACAGGGGTATCAGCCCCAGCATTTT. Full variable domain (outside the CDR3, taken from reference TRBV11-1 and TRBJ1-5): EAEVAQSPRYKITEKSQAVAFWCDPISGHATLYWYRQILGQGPELLVQFQDESVVDDSQLPKDRFSAERLKGVDSTLKIQPAELGDSAMYLCASSFQQGYQPQHFGDGTRLSIL.

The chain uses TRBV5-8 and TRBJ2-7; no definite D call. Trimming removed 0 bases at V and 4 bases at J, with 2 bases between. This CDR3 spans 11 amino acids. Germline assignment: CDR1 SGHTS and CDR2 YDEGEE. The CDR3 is CASSLEYEQYF. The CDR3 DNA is TGTGCCAGCAGCTTGGAGTACGAGCAGTACTTC.

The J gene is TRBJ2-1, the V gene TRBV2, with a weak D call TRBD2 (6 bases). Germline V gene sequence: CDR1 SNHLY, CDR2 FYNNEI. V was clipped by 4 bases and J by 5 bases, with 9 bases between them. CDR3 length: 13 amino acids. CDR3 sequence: CASSGLGDNEQFF. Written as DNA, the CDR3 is TGTGCCAGCAGTGGACTAGGGGACAATGAGCAGTTCTTC.

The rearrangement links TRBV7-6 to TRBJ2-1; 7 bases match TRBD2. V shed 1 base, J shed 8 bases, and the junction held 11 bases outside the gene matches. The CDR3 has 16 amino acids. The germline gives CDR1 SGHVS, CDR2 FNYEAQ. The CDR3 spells CASSLESGRALYEQFF. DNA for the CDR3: TGTGCCAGCAGCTTAGAGTCGGGGAGGGCCTTGTATGAGCAGTTCTTC.

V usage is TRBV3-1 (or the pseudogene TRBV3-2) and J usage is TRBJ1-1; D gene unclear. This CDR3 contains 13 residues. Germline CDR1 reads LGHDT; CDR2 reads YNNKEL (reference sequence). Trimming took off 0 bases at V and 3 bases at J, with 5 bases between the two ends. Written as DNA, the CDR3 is TGTGCCAGCAGCCAAGATCCCCACACTGAAGCTTTCTTT. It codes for CASSQDPHTEAFF.

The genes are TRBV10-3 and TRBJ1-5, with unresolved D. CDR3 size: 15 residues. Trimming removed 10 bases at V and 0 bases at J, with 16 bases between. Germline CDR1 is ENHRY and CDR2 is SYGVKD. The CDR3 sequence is CATDDRRASNQPQHF. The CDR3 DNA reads TGTGCCACTGACGATCGGCGGGCTAGCAATCAGCCCCAGCATTTT.

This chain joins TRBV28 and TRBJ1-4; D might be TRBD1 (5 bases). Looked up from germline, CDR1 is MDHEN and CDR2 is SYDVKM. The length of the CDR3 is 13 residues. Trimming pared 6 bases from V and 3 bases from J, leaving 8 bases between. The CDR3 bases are TGTGCCAGCAGGAGGGACGCTAATGAAAAACTGTTTTTT. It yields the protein CASRRDANEKLFF.

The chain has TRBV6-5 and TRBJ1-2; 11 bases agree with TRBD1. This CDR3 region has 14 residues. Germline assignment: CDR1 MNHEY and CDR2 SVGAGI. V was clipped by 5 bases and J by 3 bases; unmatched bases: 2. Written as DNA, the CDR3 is TGTGCCAGCAGTAGGACAGGGGGCGACTATGGCTACACCTTC. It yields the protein CASSRTGGDYGYTF.

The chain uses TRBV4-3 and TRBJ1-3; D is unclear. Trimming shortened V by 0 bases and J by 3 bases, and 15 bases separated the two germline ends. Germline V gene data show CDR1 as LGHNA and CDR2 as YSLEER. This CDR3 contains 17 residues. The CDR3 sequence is CASSQEVAGSSGNTIYF. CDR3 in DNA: TGCGCCAGCAGCCAAGAGGTGGCGGGCTCGAGTGGAAACACCATATATTTT.